These T cell receptor beta chains were read from a single sample in a study of cytomegalovirus exposure and HLA in healthy donors. Profiling relied on immunoSEQ multiplex PCR, and the TCRdb table lists in-frame clones only, not all of them. The table has about 130,000 clones, just under 75% seen once. Sequenced sample: PBMCs. Source of these receptors: a man aged 40-50 years in good health and CMV-seropositive. Each CDR3 is given with its conserved first and last residue. The order of the fields is V gene, CDR3 protein.

>TRBV2
CASKGSNSGNTIYF
>TRBV15
CAASREPGEETQYF
>TRBV18
CASSRELAGGGNEQFF
>TRBV4-1
CASSHPPQTSGRLGNEQFF
>TRBV5-1
CASSSRLAGNTGELFF
>TRBV19
CASSIRGGTGSTEAFF
>TRBV6-4
CASSEGGPGGHTDTQYF
>TRBV11-2
CASSSRDGSSYNEQFF
>TRBV6-1
CASSEGVEREYRQETQYF
>TRBV6-5
CASSQGVPRGTQYF
>TRBV27
CASSTRDTTYEQYF
>TRBV19
CATRGGVYNEQFF
>TRBV25-1
CASSASGQSLYEQYF
>TRBV11-2
CASSLDWTRNEQYF
>TRBV6-1
CASSVSSGNTGELFF
>TRBV21-1
CARAKEPGRRDYNEQFF
>TRBV7-9
CASSPYEVVNGYTF
>TRBV11-2
CASSSRGTDTQYF
>TRBV19
CASSIQGFGAKNIQYF
>TRBV7-2
CASSLDQGQGTGELFF
>TRBV19
CASSYSGRGSSGNTIYF
>TRBV9
CASSVEGAAKNIQYF
>TRBV6-1
CASSQEGSGVTEQFF